The 20 T cell receptor beta chains reported below all come from one sample, sequenced in a study of blood T cell repertoires in COVID-19. Some clones are missing from TCRdb's copy, which holds only in-frame ones; the method was immunoSEQ multiplex PCR. The sample gives nearly 350,000 clones, about 90% of which show up once; more than 5% is in the top ten. The material sequenced was peripheral blood. The source of these receptors is a woman aged 45-59 years with COVID-19, enrolled during active disease.

The genes are TRBV11-3 and TRBJ1-4; D is unresolved. Germline CDR1 and CDR2: SGHNT and YENEEA. V was shortened by 7 bases and J by 3 bases, with 12 bases between the two germline ends. This CDR3 has 14 residues. CDR3 residues: CASTGVGANEKLFF. The CDR3 DNA reads TGTGCCAGCACTGGGGTCGGGGCTAATGAAAAACTGTTTTTT.

The rearrangement uses TRBV10-3 and TRBJ1-1; D gene unclear. The germline V gene encodes CDR1 ENHRY and CDR2 SYGVKD. Trimming cost V 4 bases and J 0 bases, with 9 bases left between them. The CDR3 totals 14 residues. CDR3 region: CAISVNSMNTEAFF. CDR3 nucleotide sequence: TGTGCCATCAGTGTGAACAGCATGAACACTGAAGCTTTCTTT.

The chain couples TRBV7-6 to TRBJ1-1; D is ambiguous. CDR1 and CDR2 from the germline V gene are SGHVS and FNYEAQ. V gave up 2 bases and J gave up 1 base, with 14 bases separating them. The CDR3 runs to 16 residues. CDR3 amino acids: CASSLSVPPENTEAFF. CDR3 DNA sequence: TGTGCCAGCAGCTTAAGCGTCCCCCCGGAGAACACTGAAGCTTTCTTT. The full variable domain, rest sourced from reference TRBV7-6 and TRBJ1-1, is GAGVSQSPRYKVTKRGQDVALRCDPISGHVSLYWYRQALGQGPEFLTYFNYEAQQDKSGLPNDRFSAERPEGSISTLTIQRTEQRDSAMYRCASSLSVPPENTEAFFGQGTRLTVV.

This chain connects TRBV6-5 to TRBJ2-7, with D perhaps TRBD1 (6 bases). V gave up 10 bases and J gave up 1 base, with 20 bases separating them. This CDR3 has 15 amino acids. The germline V gene encodes CDR1 MNHEY and CDR2 SVGAGI. CDR3 sequence (DNA): TGTGCCACCAGGACAGCTAGTGGGAATTCCTACGAGCAGTACTTC. It is translated as CATRTASGNSYEQYF.

V gene TRBV18 combines with J gene TRBJ1-2; D is undetermined. Germline V lookup: CDR1 KGHSH, CDR2 LQKENI. Trimming left V 2 bases short and J 1 base short, with 8 bases between. This CDR3 comprises 14 residues. This chain's CDR3 is CASSPSRYNYGYTF. CDR3 sequence (DNA): TGTGCCAGCTCACCAAGCAGGTATAACTATGGCTACACCTTC.

This chain uses TRBV11-2 with TRBJ2-1; 9 bases agree with TRBD2. The germline V gene has CDR1 SGHAT and CDR2 FQNNGV. V shed 4 bases and J 2 bases; nucleotides not matched to a gene: 15. The CDR3 consists of 19 residues. The CDR3 nucleotides are TGTGCCAGCAGCTCCTCTTGGCCGACTAGCGGATATCCCTACAATGAGCAGTTCTTC. Residues: CASSSSWPTSGYPYNEQFF. The whole variable domain, filled in from reference TRBV11-2 and TRBJ2-1, reads EAGVAQSPRYKIIEKRQSVAFWCNPISGHATLYWYQQILGQGPKLLIQFQNNGVVDDSQLPKDRFSAERLKGVDSTLKIQPAKLEDSAVYLCASSSSWPTSGYPYNEQFFGPGTRLTVL.

This clone is a singleton in its sample. This chain connects TRBV5-4 to TRBJ2-7, with a tentative D call TRBD1 (6 bases). The length of the CDR3 is 17 residues. Germline V CDR1 and CDR2: SGHNT, YYREEE (reference sequence). The ends were cut back, 5 bases at V and 2 bases at J, with 23 bases in the middle. The CDR3: CASSSVSSGTRPYEQYF. CDR3 nucleotide sequence: TGTGCCAGCAGTTCGGTTTCTTCGGGGACAAGACCCTACGAGCAGTACTTC.

The chain links TRBV2 to TRBJ1-2; the match to TRBD1 covers 8 bases. Germline trimming cut 7 bases from V and 1 base from J; bases unmatched to any gene: 8. Looked up from germline, CDR1 is SNHLY and CDR2 is FYNNEI. This CDR3 has 15 amino acids. The CDR3 DNA reads TGTGCCAGCAAAACAGGGGGGGTTCTTAACTATGGCTACACCTTC. Translated, it gives CASKTGGVLNYGYTF.

This clone was picked up a small number of times. This chain uses TRBV19 with TRBJ1-1; a weak D match, TRBD1 (6 bases). Trimming shortened V by 3 bases and J by 1 base, and 9 bases separated the two germline ends. Germline loops: CDR1 LNHDA, CDR2 SQIVND (reference sequence). The CDR3 has 14 residues. The CDR3 sequence is CASSITGTNTEAFF. The CDR3 DNA sequence: TGTGCCAGTAGTATTACAGGGACGAACACTGAAGCTTTCTTT. The full variable domain, completed using reference TRBV19 and TRBJ1-1, is DGGITQSPKYLFRKEGQNVTLSCEQNLNHDAMYWYRQDPGQGLRLIYYSQIVNDFQKGDIAEGYSVSREKKESFPLTVTSAQKNPTAFYLCASSITGTNTEAFFGQGTRLTVV.

The chain employs TRBV7-2 and TRBJ2-2; 8 bases agree with TRBD2. With 7 bases clipped from V and 0 bases from J, the junction kept 7 bases outside the gene matches. Germline V gene sequence: CDR1 SGHTA, CDR2 FQGNSA. CDR3 length: 16 residues. CDR3 sequence reads: CASNGGRTPNTGELFF. The CDR3 coding sequence is TGTGCCAGCAATGGCGGGAGGACCCCGAACACCGGGGAGCTGTTTTTT.

This chain links TRBV11-2 with TRBJ2-3; 10 nucleotides align to TRBD2. The CDR3 length is 19 residues. The J segment lost 1 base and the V segment lost 2 bases, leaving 12 bases of the junction unmatched. The germline gives CDR1 SGHAT, CDR2 FQNNGV. CDR3 nucleotide sequence: TGTGCCAGCAGCTTAATGGGTAGCGGGAGGCTGCTTGGCACAGATACGCAGTATTTT. As protein: CASSLMGSGRLLGTDTQYF.

The genes are TRBV5-5 and TRBJ2-2; 11 bases align to TRBD2. Germline V CDR1 and CDR2: SGHKS, YYEKEE (reference sequence). The V and J ends lost 3 bases and 4 bases, in that order; junction bases with no gene match: 2. The CDR3 has 15 amino acids. The CDR3 is CASSSGTSGTGELFF. The CDR3 DNA follows: TGTGCCAGCAGCTCAGGGACTAGCGGCACCGGGGAGCTGTTTTTT.

The chain uses TRBV11-3 and TRBJ2-3; 11 nucleotides align to TRBD2. The germline CDR1 and CDR2 sequences are SGHNT and YENEEA. The V gene end was trimmed by 5 bases and the J gene end by 6 bases; junction bases not matched to a gene: 4. This CDR3 is 14 amino acids long. The CDR3 loop reads CASSRSSGGDTQYF. The CDR3 DNA reads as TGTGCCAGCAGCCGTTCTAGCGGGGGGGATACGCAGTATTTT.

This clone occurred a few times. J is TRBJ2-7 and V is TRBV11-2; 7 bases line up with TRBD1. With 5 bases clipped from V and 0 bases from J, the junction kept 13 bases outside the gene matches. The CDR3 spans 17 residues. In germline, CDR1 is SGHAT, CDR2 FQNNGV. The CDR3 bases are TGTGCCAGCAGCATAAATGTGGGACAGTCGAGCTCCTACGAGCAGTACTTC. This sequence encodes CASSINVGQSSSYEQYF.

The V and J genes are TRBV7-8 and TRBJ1-3; possible D gene TRBD1, 6 bases. The CDR3 length is 14 residues. Deletions cut 6 bases from V and 4 bases from J, with 13 bases between. Germline V CDR1 and CDR2: SGHVS, FQNEAQ. CDR3 bases: TGTGCCAGCAGATCTACAGGGCGGGGAAACACCATATATTTT. Its protein is CASRSTGRGNTIYF. Complete variable domain (other parts from reference TRBV7-8 and TRBJ1-3): GAGVSQSPRYKVAKRGQDVALRCDPISGHVSLFWYQQALGQGPEFLTYFQNEAQLDKSGLPSDRFFAERPEGSVSTLKIQRTQQEDSAVYLCASRSTGRGNTIYFGEGSWLTVV.

This clone was recorded a few times. This CDR3 reads CASSLSIQALSNQPQHF. The DNA for the CDR3 is TGTGCCAGCAGTTTATCGATACAGGCCCTGAGCAATCAGCCCCAGCATTTT. V and J are TRBV27 and TRBJ1-5; TRBD1 might be the D (5 bases). Germline CDR1 MNHEY, CDR2 SMNVEV (reference sequence). The CDR3 sequence is 17 residues long. V lost 0 bases to trimming and J lost 1 base, with 13 bases between them.

This clone was observed once. The chain couples TRBV5-1 to TRBJ2-3; 10 bases map to TRBD2. Per germline, CDR1 SGHRS and CDR2 YFSETQ. The CDR3 consists of 15 residues. Trimming took 3 bases from V and 3 from J; bases not matched to a gene: 4. The CDR3 protein is CASSSTTSGTDTQYF. The CDR3 nucleotides read TGCGCCAGCAGCTCAACGACTAGCGGGACAGATACGCAGTATTTT.

The chain combines TRBV19 with TRBJ1-2; 7 bases map to TRBD1. The CDR3 spans 12 residues. After removal of 5 bases from V and 10 bases from J, the junction contained 7 bases not matched to a gene. The germline gives CDR1 LNHDA, CDR2 SQIVND (reference sequence). This CDR3 reads CASSSYRGVYTF. In DNA, the CDR3 is TGTGCCAGTAGTTCTTACAGGGGAGTCTACACCTTC.

The chain is built from TRBV5-4 and TRBJ2-7; perhaps TRBD1 as D (6 bases). Germline V gene lookup returns CDR1 SGHNT and CDR2 YYREEE (reference sequence). The V and J ends lost 4 bases and 3 bases respectively, with 8 bases between them. The CDR3 covers 12 residues. CDR3 residues: CASSRTDYEQYF. CDR3 bases: TGTGCCAGCAGCCGGACAGACTACGAGCAGTACTTC.

The CDR3 is CATSGTSGRNEQFF. The CDR3 DNA is TGTGCCACCAGTGGGACTAGCGGGAGGAATGAGCAGTTCTTC. The V gene is TRBV24-1, the J gene TRBJ2-1; TRBD2 aligns across 14 bases. The CDR3 is 14 amino acids. After removal of 5 bases from V and 7 bases from J, the junction contained 0 bases not matched to a gene. Germline CDR1 reads KGHDR; CDR2 reads SFDVKD.